The rows below give T cell receptor beta chains drawn from one sample of a study of T-cell memory formation after mild COVID-19. TCRdb reanalysed the 5' RACE reads using MiXCR and keeps one entry per CDR3 protein. In the table there are 130,000 to 150,000 distinct CDR3 sequences, 19% of which are singletons. Sequencing input: PBMCs or a T cell subset sorted from them (not recorded which). The receptors shown here come from an adult woman who had mild COVID-19 (a few samples of this study predate the infection). Cell type and time point are not known. CDR3s leave out the opening cysteine and the closing phenylalanine or tryptophan. Each record gives: V gene, CDR3 protein.

TRBV10-3 | AISKGQGEQY
TRBV7-9 | ASSFLRGNTGELF
TRBV4-1 | ASSQDSPGSALGEQY
TRBV4-2 | ASSQAPAGADTQY
TRBV7-8 | ASSSGTGNSPLH
TRBV5-1 | ASKETAAYEQY
TRBV7-2 | ASLWVAGGRGYEQY
TRBV6-2/TRBV6-3 | ASGWNQPQH
TRBV28 | ASSLPPKGPGGYT
TRBV3-1 | ASSQDPAGRKGEQY
TRBV27 | ASSLSYRDRGSGANVLT
TRBV30 | ALRAGELF
TRBV4-1 | ASSQTDRGRDSPLH
TRBV29-1 | SVGTTGGAQGYT
TRBV4-2 | ASSPLTSGASTDTQY
TRBV27 | ASRGFTGGWEETQY
TRBV4-1 | ASSQAAGGRGYT
TRBV30 | AWKSSGNTIY
TRBV30 | AWSYGGSGANVLT
TRBV12-3/TRBV12-4 | ASSKRAANEKLF
TRBV4-3 | ASSREGLAFTDTQY
TRBV6-5 | ASRFIQGSYEQY
TRBV9 | ASSSRLAGVGDTQY
TRBV24-1 | ATSDRTSGTSETQY
TRBV28 | ASRTPGRSEKLF
TRBV20-1 | SASEGDHGYT
TRBV4-2 | ASSQVGTATDTQY
TRBV4-2 | ASSQGTGITDTQY
TRBV27 | ASSFRDRRNIQY
TRBV6-2/TRBV6-3 | ASSQRHLHYEQY
TRBV5-8 | ASSLGGHLNQPQH
TRBV12-3/TRBV12-4 | ASSFPDRVNEKLF
TRBV18 | ASSPPGRRDYEQY
TRBV27 | ASSLSRDTGVLF
TRBV15 | ATSPWGQTDNEQF
TRBV19 | ASSARTGGYGELF
TRBV6-2/TRBV6-3 | ASTSRGDTQY
TRBV12-3/TRBV12-4 | ASSLIEVLGTEAF
TRBV7-9 | ASSLDVSTEAF
TRBV9 | ASSVVGPSTDTQY
TRBV6-2/TRBV6-3 | ASSDRGAMNTEAF
TRBV7-9 | ASSRNDRLGGYT
TRBV20-1 | SVLRTADSGETQY
TRBV14 | ASSQQGVTEAF
TRBV7-2 | ASGKTSATQY
TRBV19 | ASSMATGTDYGYT
TRBV20-1 | SASPTGTEAF
TRBV20-1 | SARPAGVTDTQY
TRBV20-1 | SASGGGAIGEQF
TRBV12-3/TRBV12-4 | ASRRGGTGGSTEAF
TRBV12-3/TRBV12-4 | ASSFPRTTETQY
TRBV6-2/TRBV6-3 | ASSLGGAGRYEQF
TRBV7-9 | ASSLSGDEAF
TRBV20-1 | SASQGLNTGELF
TRBV7-3 | ASSLSRDAEAF
TRBV28 | ASSFQGDYGQY
TRBV7-3 | ASSRGPDEQF
TRBV3-1 | ASSPENGKAF
TRBV7-7 | ASSLDSQETQY
TRBV20-1 | SASPGQGATDTQY